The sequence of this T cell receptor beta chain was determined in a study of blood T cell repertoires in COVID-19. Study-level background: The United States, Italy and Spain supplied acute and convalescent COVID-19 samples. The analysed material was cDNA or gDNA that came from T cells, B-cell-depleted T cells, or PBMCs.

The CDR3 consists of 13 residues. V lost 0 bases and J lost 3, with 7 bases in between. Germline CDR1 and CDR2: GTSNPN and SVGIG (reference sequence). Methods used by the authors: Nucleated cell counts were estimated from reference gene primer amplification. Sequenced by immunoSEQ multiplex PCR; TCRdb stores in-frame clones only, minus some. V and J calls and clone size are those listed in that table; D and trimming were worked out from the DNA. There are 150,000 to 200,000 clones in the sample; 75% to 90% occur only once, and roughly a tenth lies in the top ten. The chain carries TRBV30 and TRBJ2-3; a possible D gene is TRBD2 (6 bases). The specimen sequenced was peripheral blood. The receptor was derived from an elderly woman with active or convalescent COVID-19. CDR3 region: CAWSVAGTDTQYF. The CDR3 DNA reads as TGTGCCTGGAGTGTTGCGGGGACAGATACGCAGTATTTT.